This TCR beta chain was found in a study of lymphopenia after photon versus proton radiotherapy. Here immunoSEQ multiplex PCR was the method, and the copy in TCRdb shows in-frame clones only, minus some. The sample has more than 25,000 clones, over 80% seen once. On this clone: Antigen specificity is unknown.

Study outcomes and limitations: Survival link was tested only in deceased patients; proton benefit remains a possibility. Post-nadir diversity loss with photons came from oligoclonal expansion, particularly CD8+ Temra cells. Photon-treated patients lost naive T cells and TCR diversity; proton-treated stayed stable. In patients who died, overall survival fell as post-nadir TCR diversity dropped more.

The sample consisted of peripheral blood, taken from a patient treated with photon-based radiotherapy. This TCR derives from a man aged 45-60 years with gastric cancer.

This CDR3 reads CASRYPRTGSEAFF. The CDR3 DNA reads as TGTGCCAGCAGGTACCCCAGGACAGGCTCGGAAGCTTTCTTT. The genes are TRBV6-5 and TRBJ1-1, with TRBD1 identical over 7 bases. V lost 6 bases to trimming and J lost 8 bases; unmatched junction nucleotides: 12. This CDR3 is built from 14 residues. Germline V gene data show CDR1 as MNHEY and CDR2 as SVGAGI.